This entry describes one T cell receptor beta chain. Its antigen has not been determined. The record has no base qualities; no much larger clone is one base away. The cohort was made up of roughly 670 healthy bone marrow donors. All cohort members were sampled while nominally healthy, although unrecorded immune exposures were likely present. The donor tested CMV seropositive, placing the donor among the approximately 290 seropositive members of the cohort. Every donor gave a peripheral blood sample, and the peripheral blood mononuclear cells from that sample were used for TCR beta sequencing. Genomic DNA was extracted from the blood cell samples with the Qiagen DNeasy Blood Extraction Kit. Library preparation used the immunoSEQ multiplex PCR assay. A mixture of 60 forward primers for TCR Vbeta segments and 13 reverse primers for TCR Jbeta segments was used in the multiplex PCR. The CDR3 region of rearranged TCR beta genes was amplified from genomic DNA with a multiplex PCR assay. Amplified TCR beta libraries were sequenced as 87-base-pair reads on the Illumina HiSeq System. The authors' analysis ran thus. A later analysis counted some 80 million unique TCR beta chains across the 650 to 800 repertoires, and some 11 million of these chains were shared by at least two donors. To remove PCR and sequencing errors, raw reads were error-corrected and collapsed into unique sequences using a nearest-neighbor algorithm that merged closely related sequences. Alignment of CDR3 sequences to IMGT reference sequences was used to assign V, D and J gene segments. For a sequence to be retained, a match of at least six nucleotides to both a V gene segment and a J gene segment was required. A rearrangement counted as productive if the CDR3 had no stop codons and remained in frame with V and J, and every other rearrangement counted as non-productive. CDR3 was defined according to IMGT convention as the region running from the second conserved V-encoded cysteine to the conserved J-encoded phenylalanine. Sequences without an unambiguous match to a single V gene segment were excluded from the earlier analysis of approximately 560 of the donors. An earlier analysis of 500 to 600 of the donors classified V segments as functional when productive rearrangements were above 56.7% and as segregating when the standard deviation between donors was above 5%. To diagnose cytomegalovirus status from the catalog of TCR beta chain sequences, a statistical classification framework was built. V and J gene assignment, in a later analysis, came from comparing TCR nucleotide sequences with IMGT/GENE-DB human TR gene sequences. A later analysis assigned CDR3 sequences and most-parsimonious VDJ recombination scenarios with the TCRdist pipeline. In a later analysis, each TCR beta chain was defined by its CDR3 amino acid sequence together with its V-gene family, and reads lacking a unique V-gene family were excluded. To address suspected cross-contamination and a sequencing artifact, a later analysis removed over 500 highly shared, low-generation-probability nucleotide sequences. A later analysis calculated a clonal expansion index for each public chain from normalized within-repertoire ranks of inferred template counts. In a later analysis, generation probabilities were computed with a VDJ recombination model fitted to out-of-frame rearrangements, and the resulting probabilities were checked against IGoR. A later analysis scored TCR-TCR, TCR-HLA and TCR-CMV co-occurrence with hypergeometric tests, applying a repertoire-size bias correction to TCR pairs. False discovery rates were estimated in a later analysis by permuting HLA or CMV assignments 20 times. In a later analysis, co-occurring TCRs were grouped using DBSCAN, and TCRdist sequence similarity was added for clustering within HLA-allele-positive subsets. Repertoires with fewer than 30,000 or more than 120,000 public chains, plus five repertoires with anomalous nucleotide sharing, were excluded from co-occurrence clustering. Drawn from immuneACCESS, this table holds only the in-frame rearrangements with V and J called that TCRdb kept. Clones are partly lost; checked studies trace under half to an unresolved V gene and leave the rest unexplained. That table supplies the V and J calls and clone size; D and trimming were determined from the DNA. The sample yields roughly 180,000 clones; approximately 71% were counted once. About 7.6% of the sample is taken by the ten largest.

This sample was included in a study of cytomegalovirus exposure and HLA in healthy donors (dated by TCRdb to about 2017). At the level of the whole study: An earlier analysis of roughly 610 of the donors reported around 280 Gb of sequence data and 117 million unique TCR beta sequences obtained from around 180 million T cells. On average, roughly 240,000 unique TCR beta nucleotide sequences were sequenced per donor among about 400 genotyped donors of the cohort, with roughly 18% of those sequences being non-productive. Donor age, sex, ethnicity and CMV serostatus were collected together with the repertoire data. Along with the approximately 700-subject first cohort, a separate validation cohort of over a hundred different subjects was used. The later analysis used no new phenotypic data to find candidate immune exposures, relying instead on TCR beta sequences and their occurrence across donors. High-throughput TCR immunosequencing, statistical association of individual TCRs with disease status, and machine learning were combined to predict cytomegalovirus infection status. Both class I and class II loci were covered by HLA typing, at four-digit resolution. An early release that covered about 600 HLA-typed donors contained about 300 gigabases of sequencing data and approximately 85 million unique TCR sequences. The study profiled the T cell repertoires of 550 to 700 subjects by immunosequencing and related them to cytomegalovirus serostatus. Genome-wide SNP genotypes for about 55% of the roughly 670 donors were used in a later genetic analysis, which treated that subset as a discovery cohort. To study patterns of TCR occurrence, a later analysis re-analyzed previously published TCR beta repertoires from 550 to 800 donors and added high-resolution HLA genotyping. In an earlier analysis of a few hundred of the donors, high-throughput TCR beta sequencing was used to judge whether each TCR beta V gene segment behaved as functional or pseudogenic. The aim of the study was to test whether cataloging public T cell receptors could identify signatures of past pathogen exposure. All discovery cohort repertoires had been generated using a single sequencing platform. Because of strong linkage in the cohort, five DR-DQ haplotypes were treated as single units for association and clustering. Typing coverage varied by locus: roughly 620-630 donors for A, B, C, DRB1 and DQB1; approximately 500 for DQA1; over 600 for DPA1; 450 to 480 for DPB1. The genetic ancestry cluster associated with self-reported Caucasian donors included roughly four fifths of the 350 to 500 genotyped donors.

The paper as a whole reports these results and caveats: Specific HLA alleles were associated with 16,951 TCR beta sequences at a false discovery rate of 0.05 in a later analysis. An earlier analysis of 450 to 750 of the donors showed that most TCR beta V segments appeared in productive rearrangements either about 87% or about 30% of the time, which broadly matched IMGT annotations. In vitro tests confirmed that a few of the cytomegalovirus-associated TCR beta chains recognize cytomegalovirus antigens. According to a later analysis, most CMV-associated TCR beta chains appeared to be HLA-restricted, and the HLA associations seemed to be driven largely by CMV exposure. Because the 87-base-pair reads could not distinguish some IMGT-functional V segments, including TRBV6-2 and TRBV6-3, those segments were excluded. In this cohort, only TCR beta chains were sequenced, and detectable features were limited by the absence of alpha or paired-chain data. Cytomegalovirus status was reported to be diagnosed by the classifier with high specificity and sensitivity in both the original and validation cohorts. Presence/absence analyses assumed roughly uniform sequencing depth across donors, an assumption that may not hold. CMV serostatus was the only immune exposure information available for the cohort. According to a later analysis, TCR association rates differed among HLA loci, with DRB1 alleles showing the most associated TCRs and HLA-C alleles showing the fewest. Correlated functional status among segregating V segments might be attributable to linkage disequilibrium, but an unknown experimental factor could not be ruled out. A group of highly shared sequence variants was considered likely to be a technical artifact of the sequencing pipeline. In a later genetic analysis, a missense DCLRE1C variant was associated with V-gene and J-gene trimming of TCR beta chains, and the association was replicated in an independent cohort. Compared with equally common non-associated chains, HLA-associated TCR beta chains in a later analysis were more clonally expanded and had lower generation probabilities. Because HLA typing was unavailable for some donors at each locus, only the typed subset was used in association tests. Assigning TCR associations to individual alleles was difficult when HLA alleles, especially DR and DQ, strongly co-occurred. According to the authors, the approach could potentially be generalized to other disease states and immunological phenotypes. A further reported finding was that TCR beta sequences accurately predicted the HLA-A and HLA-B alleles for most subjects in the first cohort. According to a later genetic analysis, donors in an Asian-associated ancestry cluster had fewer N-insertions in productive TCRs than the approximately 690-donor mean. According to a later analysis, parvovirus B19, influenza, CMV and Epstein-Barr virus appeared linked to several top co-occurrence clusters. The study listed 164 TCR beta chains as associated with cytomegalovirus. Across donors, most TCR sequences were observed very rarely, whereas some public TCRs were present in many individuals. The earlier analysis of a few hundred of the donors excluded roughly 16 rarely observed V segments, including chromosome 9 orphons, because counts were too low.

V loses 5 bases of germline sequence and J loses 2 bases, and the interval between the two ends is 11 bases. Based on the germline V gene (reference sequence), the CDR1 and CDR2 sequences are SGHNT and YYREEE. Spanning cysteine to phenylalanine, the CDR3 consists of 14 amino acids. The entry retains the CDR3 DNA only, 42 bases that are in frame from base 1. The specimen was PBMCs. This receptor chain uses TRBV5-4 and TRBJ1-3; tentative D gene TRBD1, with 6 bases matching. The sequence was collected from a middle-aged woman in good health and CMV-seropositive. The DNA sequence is TGTGCCAGCAGTTCACAGGGAACTGGAAACACCATATATTTT. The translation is CASSSQGTGNTIYF.